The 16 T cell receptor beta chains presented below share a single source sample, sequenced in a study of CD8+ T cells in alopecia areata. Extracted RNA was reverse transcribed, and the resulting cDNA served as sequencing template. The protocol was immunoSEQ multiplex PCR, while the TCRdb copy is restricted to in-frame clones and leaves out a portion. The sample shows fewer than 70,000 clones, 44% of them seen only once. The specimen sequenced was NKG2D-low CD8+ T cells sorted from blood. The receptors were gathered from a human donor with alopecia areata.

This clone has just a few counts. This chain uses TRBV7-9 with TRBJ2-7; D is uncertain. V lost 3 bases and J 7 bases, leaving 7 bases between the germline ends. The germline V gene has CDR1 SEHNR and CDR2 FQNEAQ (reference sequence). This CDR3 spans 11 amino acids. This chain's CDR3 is CASSFAGEQYF. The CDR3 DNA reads TGTGCCAGCAGCTTTGCTGGGGAGCAGTACTTC. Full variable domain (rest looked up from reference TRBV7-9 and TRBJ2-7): DTGVSQNPRHKITKRGQNVTFRCDPISEHNRLYWYRQTLGQGPEFLTYFQNEAQLEKSRLLSDRFSAERPKGSFSTLEIQRTEQGDSAMYLCASSFAGEQYFGPGTRLTVT.

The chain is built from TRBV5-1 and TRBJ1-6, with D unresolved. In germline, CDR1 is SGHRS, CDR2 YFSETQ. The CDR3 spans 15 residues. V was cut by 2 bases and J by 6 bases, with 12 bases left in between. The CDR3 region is CASSFDEVGNSPLHF. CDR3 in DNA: TGCGCCAGCAGCTTCGACGAAGTGGGTAATTCACCCCTCCACTTT.

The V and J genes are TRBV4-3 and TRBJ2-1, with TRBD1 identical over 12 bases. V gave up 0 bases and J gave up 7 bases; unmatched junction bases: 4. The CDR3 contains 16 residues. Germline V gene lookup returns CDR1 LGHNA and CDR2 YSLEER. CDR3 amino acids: CASSQDGTGGFNEQFF. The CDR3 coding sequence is TGCGCCAGCAGCCAAGATGGGACAGGGGGCTTTAATGAGCAGTTCTTC.

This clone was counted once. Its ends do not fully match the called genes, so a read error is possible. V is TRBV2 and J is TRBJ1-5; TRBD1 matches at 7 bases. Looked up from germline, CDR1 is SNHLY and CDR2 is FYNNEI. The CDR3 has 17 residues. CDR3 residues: CAGSGGQTWVSNQPQHF. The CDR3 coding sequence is TGTGCCGGCAGTGGGGGACAGACTTGGGTGAGCAATCAGCCCCAGCATTTT.

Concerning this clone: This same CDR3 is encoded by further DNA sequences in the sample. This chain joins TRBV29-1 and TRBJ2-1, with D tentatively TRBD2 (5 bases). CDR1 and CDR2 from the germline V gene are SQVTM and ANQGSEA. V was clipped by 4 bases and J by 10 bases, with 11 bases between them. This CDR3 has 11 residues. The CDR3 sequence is CSVGLAREQFF. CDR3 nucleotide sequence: TGCAGCGTTGGCCTAGCAAGGGAGCAGTTCTTC.

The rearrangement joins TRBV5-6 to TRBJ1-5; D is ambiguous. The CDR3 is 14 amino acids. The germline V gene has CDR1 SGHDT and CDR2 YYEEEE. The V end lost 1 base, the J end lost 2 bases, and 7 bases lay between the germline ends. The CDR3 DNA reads TGTGCCAGCAGCTTGTACGTAGGCAATCAGCCCCAGCATTTT. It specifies CASSLYVGNQPQHF.

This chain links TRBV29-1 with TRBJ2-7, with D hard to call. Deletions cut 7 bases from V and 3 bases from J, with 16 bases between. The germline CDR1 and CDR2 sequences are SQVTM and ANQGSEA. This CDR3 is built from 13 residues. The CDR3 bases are TGCAGCGCCCTTTGGGCGGCCGACTACGAGCAGTACTTC. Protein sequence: CSALWAADYEQYF.

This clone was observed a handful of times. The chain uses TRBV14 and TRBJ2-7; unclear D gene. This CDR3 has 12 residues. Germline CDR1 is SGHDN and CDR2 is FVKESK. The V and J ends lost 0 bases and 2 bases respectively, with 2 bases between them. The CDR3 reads CASSQETYEQYF. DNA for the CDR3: TGTGCCAGCAGCCAAGAAACCTACGAGCAGTACTTC. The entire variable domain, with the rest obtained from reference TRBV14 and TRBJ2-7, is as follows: EAGVTQFPSHSVIEKGQTVTLRCDPISGHDNLYWYRRVMGKEIKFLLHFVKESKQDESGMPNNRFLAERTGGTYSTLKVQPAELEDSGVYFCASSQETYEQYFGPGTRLTVT.

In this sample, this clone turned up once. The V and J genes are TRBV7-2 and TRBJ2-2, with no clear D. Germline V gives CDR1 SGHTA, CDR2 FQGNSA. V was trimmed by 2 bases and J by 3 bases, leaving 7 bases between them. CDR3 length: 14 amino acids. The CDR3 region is CASSLSRYTGELFF. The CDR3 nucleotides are TGTGCCAGCAGCTTAAGCAGATACACCGGGGAGCTGTTTTTT.

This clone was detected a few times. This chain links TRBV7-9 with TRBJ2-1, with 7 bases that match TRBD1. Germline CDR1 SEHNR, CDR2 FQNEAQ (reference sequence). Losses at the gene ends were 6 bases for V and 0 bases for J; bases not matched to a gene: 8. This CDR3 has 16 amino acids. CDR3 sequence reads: CASRSNRDSSYNEQFF. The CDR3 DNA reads TGTGCCAGCAGGTCAAATCGGGACAGCTCCTACAATGAGCAGTTCTTC.

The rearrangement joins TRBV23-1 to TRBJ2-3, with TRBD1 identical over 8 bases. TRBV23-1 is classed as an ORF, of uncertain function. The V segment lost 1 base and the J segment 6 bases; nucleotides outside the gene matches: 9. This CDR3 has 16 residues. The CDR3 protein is CASSQFRTGIADTQYF. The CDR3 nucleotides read TGCGCCAGCAGTCAATTCCGGACAGGGATCGCCGATACGCAGTATTTT.

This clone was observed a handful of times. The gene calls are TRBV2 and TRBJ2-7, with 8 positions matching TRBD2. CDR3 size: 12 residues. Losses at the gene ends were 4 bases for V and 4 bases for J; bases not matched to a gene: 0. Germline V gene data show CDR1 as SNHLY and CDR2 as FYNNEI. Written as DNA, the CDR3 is TGTGCCAGCAGTGGCGGGAGGTACGAGCAGTACTTC. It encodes CASSGGRYEQYF.

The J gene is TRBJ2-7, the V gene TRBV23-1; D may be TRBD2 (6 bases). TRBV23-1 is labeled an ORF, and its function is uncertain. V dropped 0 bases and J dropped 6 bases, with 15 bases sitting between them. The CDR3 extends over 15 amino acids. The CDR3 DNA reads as TGCGCCAGCAGTCAATCGTGCGGGGAGGTAGGCGAGCAGTACTTC. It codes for CASSQSCGEVGEQYF.

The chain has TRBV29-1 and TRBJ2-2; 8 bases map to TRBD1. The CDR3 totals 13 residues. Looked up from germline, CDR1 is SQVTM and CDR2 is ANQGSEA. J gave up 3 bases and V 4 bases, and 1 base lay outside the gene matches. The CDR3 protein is CSVGTGYTGELFF. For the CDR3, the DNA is TGCAGCGTTGGGACAGGGTACACCGGGGAGCTGTTTTTT.

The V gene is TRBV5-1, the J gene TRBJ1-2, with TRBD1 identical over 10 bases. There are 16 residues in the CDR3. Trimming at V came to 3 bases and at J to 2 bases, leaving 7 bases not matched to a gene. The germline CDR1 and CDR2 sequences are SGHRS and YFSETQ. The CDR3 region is CASSSYPGQGNYGYTF. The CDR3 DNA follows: TGCGCCAGCAGCTCATATCCGGGACAGGGGAACTATGGCTACACCTTC.

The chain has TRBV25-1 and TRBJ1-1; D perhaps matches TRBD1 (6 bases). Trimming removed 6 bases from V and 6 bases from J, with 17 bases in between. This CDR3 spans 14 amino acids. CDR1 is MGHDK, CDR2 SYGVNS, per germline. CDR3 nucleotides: TGTGCCAGCAGGCCGATTCTCCCAGGGGCTGAAGCTTTCTTT. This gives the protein CASRPILPGAEAFF.